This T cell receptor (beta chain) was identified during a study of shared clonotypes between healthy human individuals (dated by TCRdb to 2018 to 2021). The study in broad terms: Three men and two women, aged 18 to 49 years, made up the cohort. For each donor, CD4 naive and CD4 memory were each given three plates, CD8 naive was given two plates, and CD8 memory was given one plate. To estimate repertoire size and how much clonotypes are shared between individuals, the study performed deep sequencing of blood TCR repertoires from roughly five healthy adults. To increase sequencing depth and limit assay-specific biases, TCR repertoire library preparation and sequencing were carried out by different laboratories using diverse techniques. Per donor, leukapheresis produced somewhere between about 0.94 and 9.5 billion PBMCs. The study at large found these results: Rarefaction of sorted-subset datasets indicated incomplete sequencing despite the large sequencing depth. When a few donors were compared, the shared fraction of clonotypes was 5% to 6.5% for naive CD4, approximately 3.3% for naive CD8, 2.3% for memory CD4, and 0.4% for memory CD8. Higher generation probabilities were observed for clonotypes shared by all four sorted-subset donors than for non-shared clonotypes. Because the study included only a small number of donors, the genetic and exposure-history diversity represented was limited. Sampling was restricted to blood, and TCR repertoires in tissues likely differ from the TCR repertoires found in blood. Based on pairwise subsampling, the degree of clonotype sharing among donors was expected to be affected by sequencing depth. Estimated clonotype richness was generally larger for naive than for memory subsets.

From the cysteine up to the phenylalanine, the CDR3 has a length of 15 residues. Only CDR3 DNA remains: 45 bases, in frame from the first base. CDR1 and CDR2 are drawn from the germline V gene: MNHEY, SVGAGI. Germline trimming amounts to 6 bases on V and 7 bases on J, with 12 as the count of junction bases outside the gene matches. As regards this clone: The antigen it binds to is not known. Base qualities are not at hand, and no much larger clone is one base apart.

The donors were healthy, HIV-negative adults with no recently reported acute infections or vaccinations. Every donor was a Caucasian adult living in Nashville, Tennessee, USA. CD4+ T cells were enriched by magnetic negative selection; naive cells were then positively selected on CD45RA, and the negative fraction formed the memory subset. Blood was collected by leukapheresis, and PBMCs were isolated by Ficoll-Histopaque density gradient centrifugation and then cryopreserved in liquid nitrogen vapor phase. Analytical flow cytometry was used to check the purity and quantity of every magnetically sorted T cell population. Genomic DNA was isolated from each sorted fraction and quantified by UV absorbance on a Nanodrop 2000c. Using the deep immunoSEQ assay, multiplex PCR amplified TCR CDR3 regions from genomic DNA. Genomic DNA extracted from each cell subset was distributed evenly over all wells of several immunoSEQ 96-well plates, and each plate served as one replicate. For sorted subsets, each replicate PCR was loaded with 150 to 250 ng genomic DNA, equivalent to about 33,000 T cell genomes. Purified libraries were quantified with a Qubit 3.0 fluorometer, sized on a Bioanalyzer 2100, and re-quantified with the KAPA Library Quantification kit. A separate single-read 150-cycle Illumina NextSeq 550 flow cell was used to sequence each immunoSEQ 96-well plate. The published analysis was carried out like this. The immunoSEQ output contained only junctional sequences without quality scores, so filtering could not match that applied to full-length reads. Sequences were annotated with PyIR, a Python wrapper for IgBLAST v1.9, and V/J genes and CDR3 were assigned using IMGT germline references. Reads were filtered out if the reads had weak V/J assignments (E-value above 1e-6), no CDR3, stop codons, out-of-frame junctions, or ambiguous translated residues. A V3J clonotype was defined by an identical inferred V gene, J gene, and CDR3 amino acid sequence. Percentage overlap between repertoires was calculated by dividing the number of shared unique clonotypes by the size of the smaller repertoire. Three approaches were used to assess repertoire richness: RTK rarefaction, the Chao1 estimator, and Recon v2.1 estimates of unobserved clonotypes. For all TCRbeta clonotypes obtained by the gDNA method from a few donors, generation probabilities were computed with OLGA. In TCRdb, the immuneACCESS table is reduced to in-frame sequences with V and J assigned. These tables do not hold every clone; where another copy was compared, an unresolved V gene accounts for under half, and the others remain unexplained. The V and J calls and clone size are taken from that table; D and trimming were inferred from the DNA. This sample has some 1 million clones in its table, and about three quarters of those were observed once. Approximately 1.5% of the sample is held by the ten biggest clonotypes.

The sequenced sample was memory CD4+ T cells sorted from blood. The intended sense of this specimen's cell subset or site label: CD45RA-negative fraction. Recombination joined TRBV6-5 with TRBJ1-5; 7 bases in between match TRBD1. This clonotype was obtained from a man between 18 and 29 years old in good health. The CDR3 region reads CASSRGERGQQPQHF. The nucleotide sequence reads TGTGCCAGCAGCCGAGGGGAGAGGGGGCAACAGCCCCAGCATTTT.